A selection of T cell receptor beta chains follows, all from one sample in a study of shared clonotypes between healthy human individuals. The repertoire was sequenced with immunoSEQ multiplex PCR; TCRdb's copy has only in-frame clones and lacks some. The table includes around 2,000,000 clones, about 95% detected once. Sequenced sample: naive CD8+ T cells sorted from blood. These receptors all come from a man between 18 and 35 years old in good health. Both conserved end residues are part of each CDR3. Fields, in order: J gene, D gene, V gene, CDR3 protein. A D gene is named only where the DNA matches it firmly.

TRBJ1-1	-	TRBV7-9	CASSDGGDTEAFF
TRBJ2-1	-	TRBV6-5	CASSFLNNEQFF
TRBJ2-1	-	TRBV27	CASSLGLPSSYNEQFF
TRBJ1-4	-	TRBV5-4	CASSKDRANEKLFF
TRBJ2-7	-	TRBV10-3	CAIMGDPSYEQYF
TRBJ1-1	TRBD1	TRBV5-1	CASSGTGVHTEAFF
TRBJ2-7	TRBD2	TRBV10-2	CASSEALAGGAYEQYF
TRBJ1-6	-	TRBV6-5	CASSYGDGSNSPLHF
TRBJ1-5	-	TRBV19	CASSIDQGNQPQHF
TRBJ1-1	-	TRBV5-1	CASSLVEGNTEAFF
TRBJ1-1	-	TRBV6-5	CASFHTENTEAFF
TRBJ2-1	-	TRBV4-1	CASSQVGTYNEQFF
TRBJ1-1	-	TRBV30	CAWSVDMNTEAFF
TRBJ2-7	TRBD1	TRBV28	CASSSGTGAYEQYF
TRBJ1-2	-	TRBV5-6	CASSPGGGNPSYGYTF
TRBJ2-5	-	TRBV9	CASSPGVGRETQYF
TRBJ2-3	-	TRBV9	CASSVGAGYTDTQYF